This is a list of T cell receptor beta chains from one sample in a study of neurological immune-mediated disorders. From the 5' RACE reads, TCRdb called clonotypes with MiXCR, one entry per CDR3 protein. The data hold tens of thousands of distinct CDR3 sequences, with around 3.5% observed a single time. Source material: PBMCs. These receptor sequences come from a man in his sixties with multiple sclerosis. Each CDR3 is given with its conserved first and last residue. The order of the fields is V gene, J gene, clone size, D gene, CDR3 DNA, CDR3 protein. D genes are given only for firm matches. Sizes are listed as once, few, many, or a class for an expanded clone.

v_call: TRBV5-1
j_call: TRBJ2-7
clone_size: many
d_call: TRBD2
cdr3_nt: TGCGCCAGCAGCTTAAAAGGGACTAGCGCCGAATACGAGCAGTACTTC
cdr3_aa: CASSLKGTSAEYEQYF

v_call: TRBV5-1
j_call: TRBJ1-1
clone_size: few
d_call: TRBD1
cdr3_nt: TGCGCCAGCAGCCCCAGACAGGGGGCGAACACTGAAGCTTTCTTT
cdr3_aa: CASSPRQGANTEAFF

v_call: TRBV27
j_call: TRBJ2-7
clone_size: many
d_call: TRBD2
cdr3_nt: TGTGCCAGCAGTTTAGTGGGGACTAGAGGGTACGAGCAGTACTTC
cdr3_aa: CASSLVGTRGYEQYF

v_call: TRBV20-1
j_call: TRBJ2-7
clone_size: many
d_call: -
cdr3_nt: TGCAGTGCTAGAGAGGCCTGGGGGGAGCAGTACTTC
cdr3_aa: CSAREAWGEQYF

v_call: TRBV10-3
j_call: TRBJ1-5
clone_size: few
d_call: -
cdr3_nt: TGTGCCATCAGTGTAGGAGACCAGAATCAGCCCCAGCATTTT
cdr3_aa: CAISVGDQNQPQHF

v_call: TRBV11-2
j_call: TRBJ1-5
clone_size: many
d_call: -
cdr3_nt: TGTGCCAGCAGCCAACCCGGGACATCACAGCCCCAGCATTTT
cdr3_aa: CASSQPGTSQPQHF

v_call: TRBV5-1
j_call: TRBJ1-5
clone_size: many
d_call: -
cdr3_nt: TGCGCCAGCAGCCCGAGGCCGGGGGCAGAGCAGCCCCAGCATTTT
cdr3_aa: CASSPRPGAEQPQHF

v_call: TRBV5-1
j_call: TRBJ1-2
clone_size: many
d_call: TRBD1
cdr3_nt: TGCGCCAGCAGCCGTGGGCAGGGGGCGCCTGGCTACACCTTC
cdr3_aa: CASSRGQGAPGYTF

v_call: TRBV20-1
j_call: TRBJ2-7
clone_size: many
d_call: -
cdr3_nt: TGCACCGTGCCGCGGTCGTACGAGCAGTACTTC
cdr3_aa: CTVPRSYEQYF

v_call: TRBV7-9
j_call: TRBJ1-4
clone_size: many
d_call: TRBD1
cdr3_nt: TGTGCCAGCAGCCGAACCGGGACAGCGAATGAAAAACTGTTTTTT
cdr3_aa: CASSRTGTANEKLFF

v_call: TRBV3-1
j_call: TRBJ1-1
clone_size: many
d_call: TRBD1
cdr3_nt: TGTGCCAGCAGCCTAGGGGGCAGAGAAGCTTTCTTT
cdr3_aa: CASSLGGREAFF

v_call: TRBV20-1
j_call: TRBJ2-7
clone_size: many
d_call: -
cdr3_nt: TGCAGTGCTGGAGGACCATACTACGAGCAGTACTTC
cdr3_aa: CSAGGPYYEQYF

v_call: TRBV5-1
j_call: TRBJ2-7
clone_size: many
d_call: TRBD2
cdr3_nt: TGCGCCAGCAGCAGTAGCGGGAGCGCCTACGAGCAGTACTTC
cdr3_aa: CASSSSGSAYEQYF

v_call: TRBV7-8
j_call: TRBJ2-5
clone_size: few
d_call: -
cdr3_nt: TGTGCCAGCAATCCACAGCCCCAAGAGACCCAGTACTTC
cdr3_aa: CASNPQPQETQYF

v_call: TRBV5-1
j_call: TRBJ2-2
clone_size: many
d_call: -
cdr3_nt: TGCGCCAGCAGCTTGGAGCGGAGGGGCGAATCGGCCGGGGAGCTGTTTTTT
cdr3_aa: CASSLERRGESAGELFF

v_call: TRBV10-3
j_call: TRBJ2-3
clone_size: many
d_call: -
cdr3_nt: TGTGCCATCAGTGGCGTGGGAGATACGCAGTATTTT
cdr3_aa: CAISGVGDTQYF